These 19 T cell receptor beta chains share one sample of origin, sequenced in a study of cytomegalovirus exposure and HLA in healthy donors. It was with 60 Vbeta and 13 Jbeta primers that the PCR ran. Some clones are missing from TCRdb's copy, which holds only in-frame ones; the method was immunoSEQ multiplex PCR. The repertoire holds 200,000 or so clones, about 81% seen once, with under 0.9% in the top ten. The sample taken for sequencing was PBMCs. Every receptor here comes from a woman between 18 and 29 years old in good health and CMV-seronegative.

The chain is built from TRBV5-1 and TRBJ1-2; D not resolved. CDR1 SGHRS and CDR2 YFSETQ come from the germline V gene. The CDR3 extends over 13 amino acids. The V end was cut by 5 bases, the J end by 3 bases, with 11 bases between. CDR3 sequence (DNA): TGCGCCAGCAGACTTGATCAGGACTATGGCTACACCTTC. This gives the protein CASRLDQDYGYTF.

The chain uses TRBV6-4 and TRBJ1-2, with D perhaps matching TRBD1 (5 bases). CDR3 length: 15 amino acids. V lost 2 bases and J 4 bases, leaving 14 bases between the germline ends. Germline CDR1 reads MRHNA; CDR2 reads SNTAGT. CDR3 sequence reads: CASSDHRGAPYGYTF. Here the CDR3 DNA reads TGTGCCAGCAGTGACCATAGGGGCGCCCCCTATGGCTACACCTTC.

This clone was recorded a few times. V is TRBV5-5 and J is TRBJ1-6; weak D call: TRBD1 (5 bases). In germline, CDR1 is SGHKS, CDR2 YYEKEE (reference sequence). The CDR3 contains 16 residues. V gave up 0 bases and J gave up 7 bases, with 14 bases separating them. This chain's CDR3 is CASSLVSGRANSPLHF. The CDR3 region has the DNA TGTGCCAGCAGCTTGGTTTCCGGCAGGGCAAATTCACCCCTCCACTTT.

This CDR3 reads CAWSPVRTSGTAVRPGELFF. In DNA, the CDR3 is TGTGCCTGGAGTCCGGTCCGTACTAGCGGGACGGCCGTTCGGCCCGGGGAGCTGTTTTTT. The rearrangement links TRBV30 to TRBJ2-2; 10 positions agree with TRBD2. This CDR3 is built from 20 residues. Germline V gene lookup returns CDR1 GTSNPN and CDR2 SVGIG (reference sequence). V dropped 2 bases and J dropped 6; count of bases not matched to a gene: 21.

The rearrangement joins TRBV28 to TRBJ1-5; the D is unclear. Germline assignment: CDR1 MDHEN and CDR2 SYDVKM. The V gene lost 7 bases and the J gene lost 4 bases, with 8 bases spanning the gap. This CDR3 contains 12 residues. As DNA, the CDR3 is TGTGCCAGCACCGAGCAAAATCAGCCCCAGCATTTT. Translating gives CASTEQNQPQHF.

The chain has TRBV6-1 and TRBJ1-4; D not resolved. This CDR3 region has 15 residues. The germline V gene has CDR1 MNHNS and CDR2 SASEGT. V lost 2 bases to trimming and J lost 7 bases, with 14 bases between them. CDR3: CASSELRHQGEKLFF. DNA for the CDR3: TGTGCCAGCAGTGAATTACGACACCAAGGTGAAAAACTGTTTTTT.

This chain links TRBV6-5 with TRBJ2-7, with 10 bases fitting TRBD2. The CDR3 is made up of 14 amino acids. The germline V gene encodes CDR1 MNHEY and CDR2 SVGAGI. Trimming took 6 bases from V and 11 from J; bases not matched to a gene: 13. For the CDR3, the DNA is TGTGCCAGCAGAAGACTAGCGGGTCCCTTTGTGGAGTACTTC. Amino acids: CASRRLAGPFVEYF.

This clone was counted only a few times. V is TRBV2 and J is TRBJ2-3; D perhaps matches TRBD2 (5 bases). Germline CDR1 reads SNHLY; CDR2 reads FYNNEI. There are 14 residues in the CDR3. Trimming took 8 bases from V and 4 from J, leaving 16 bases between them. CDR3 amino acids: CASSPVAGADTQYF. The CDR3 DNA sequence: TGTGCCAGCTCCCCAGTTGCGGGCGCAGATACGCAGTATTTT. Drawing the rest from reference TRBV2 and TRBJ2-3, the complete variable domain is EPEVTQTPSHQVTQMGQEVILRCVPISNHLYFYWYRQILGQKVEFLVSFYNNEISEKSEIFDDQFSVERPDGSNFTLKIRSTKLEDSAMYFCASSPVAGADTQYFGPGTRLTVL.

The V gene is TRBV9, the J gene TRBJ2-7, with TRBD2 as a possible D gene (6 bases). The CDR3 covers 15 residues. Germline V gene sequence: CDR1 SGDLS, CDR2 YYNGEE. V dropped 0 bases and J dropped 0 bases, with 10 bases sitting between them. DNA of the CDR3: TGTGCCAGCAGCGTAGCGGGACTGGCCTCCTACGAGCAGTACTTC. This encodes CASSVAGLASYEQYF.

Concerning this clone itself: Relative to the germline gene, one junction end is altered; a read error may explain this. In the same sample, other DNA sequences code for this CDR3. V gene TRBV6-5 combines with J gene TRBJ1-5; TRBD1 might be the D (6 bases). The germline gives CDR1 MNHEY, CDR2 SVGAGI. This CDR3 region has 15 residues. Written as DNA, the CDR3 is TGTGCTAGCAGTTGGTCAGGGGCCAGCAATCAGCCCCAGCATTTT. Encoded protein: CASSWSGASNQPQHF.

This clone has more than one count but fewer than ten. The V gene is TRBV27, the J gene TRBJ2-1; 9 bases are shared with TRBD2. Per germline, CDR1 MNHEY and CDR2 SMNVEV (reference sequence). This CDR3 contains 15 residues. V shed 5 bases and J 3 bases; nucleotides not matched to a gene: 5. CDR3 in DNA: TGTGCCAGCAGTACTCAAGCGGGAGGCTACAATGAGCAGTTCTTC. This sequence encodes CASSTQAGGYNEQFF.

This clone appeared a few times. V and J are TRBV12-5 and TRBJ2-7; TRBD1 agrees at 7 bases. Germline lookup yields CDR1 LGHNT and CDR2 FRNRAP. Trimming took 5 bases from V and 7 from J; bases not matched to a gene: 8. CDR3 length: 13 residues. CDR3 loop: CASGREGAGEQYF. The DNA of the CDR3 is TGTGCTAGTGGTCGCGAGGGGGCAGGGGAGCAGTACTTC.

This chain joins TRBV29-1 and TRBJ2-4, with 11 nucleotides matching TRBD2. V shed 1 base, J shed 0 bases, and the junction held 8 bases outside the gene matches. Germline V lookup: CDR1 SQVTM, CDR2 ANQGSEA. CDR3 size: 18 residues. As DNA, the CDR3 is TGCAGCGTTGAAGGTTATCTAGCGGGGGGATTAGCCAAAAACATTCAGTACTTC. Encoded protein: CSVEGYLAGGLAKNIQYF.

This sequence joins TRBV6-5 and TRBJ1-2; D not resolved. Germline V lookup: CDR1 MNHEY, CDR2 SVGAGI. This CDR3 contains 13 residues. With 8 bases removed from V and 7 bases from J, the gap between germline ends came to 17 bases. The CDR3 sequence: CASHIAGSFGYTF. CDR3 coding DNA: TGTGCCAGCCACATTGCGGGGAGTTTTGGCTACACCTTC.

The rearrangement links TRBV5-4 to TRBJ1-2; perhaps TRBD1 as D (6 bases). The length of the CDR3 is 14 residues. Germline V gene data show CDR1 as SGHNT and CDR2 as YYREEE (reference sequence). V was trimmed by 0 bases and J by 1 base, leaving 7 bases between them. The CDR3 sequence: CASSLEQGNYGYTF. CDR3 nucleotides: TGTGCCAGCAGCTTGGAACAGGGTAACTATGGCTACACCTTC.

CDR3 loop: CASSLAEQGDSYEQYF. The DNA of the CDR3 is TGCGCCAGCAGCTTGGCCGAACAGGGGGACTCCTACGAGCAGTACTTC. The rearrangement uses TRBV5-1 and TRBJ2-7; 8 nucleotides agree with TRBD1. The germline gives CDR1 SGHRS, CDR2 YFSETQ. J gave up 0 bases and V 0 bases, and 5 bases lay outside the gene matches. The length of the CDR3 is 16 residues. The full variable domain, in which reference TRBV5-1 and TRBJ2-7 provide the parts outside the CDR3, is KAGVTQTPRYLIKTRGQQVTLSCSPISGHRSVSWYQQTPGQGLQFLFEYFSETQRNKGNFPGRFSGRQFSNSRSEMNVSTLELGDSALYLCASSLAEQGDSYEQYFGPGTRLTVT.

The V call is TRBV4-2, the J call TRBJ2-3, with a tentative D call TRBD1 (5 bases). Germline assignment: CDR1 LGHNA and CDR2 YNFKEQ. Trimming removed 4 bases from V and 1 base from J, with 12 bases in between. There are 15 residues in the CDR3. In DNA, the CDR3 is TGTGCCAGCAGCCCCAGGGTTGTGGGCACAGATACGCAGTATTTT. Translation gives CASSPRVVGTDTQYF.

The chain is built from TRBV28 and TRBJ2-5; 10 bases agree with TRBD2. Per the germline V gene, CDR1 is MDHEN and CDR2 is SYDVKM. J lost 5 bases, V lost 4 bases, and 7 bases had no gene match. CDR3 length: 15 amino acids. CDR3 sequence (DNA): TGTGCCAGCAGTTCGAGCGGGAGGGCCGCGGAGACCCAGTACTTC. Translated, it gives CASSSSGRAAETQYF.

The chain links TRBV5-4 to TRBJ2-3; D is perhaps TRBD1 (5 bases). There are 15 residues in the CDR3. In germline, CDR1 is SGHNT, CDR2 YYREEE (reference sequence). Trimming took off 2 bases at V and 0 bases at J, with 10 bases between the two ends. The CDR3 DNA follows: TGTGCCAGCAGCTTATCAGGGATCAGCACAGATACGCAGTATTTT. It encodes CASSLSGISTDTQYF.